The clone carrying this TCR beta chain was counted at least ten times. No antigen is known for it. Study-level points and caveats: Tumor memory CD4+ T cell TCR gene usage clustered with blood and lymph node memory CD4+ cells and lymph node naive CD4+ cells. Tumor Tregs overlapped most with tumor, then blood, naive CD4+ cells.

Semi-nested PCR with Nested Universal Primer A followed constant-region reverse priming of full-length variable regions. MiXCR, run by TCRdb on the 5' RACE reads, gives a single entry per CDR3 protein. This table has around 33,000 distinct CDR3 sequences, 24% appearing once. CD4+CD45RO+CD25- cells were isolated as memory CD4+ T cells. The CDR3 sequence is 14 residues long. V was clipped by 5 bases and J by 0 bases; unmatched bases: 3. Germline V gene data show CDR1 as MNHEY and CDR2 as SMNVEV (reference sequence). This receptor was taken from a female donor with breast cancer. The material sequenced was memory CD4+ T cells sorted from blood. Stated subset: memory CD4+ T cells, CD4+CD45RO+CD25-. The rearrangement joins TRBV27 to TRBJ2-7, with 8 bases matching TRBD2. CDR3 residues: CASSSGGSSYEQYF. Written as DNA, the CDR3 is TGTGCCAGCAGTAGCGGGGGAAGCTCCTACGAGCAGTACTTC.